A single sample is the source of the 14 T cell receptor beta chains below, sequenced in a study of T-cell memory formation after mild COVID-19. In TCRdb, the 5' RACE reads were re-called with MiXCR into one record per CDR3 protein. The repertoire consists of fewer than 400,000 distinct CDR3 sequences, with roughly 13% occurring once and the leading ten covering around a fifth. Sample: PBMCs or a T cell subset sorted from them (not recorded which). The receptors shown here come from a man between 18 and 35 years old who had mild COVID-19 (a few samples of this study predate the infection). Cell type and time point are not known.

CDR3 residues: CASSPASGGAYEQYF. In DNA form, the CDR3 reads TGTGCCAGCAGCCCTGCTAGCGGGGGGGCCTACGAGCAGTACTTC. This chain connects TRBV7-2 to TRBJ2-7; TRBD2 aligns across 12 bases. Trimming took 5 bases from V and 2 from J; bases not matched to a gene: 4. This CDR3 spans 15 amino acids. The germline V gene encodes CDR1 SGHTA and CDR2 FQGNSA.

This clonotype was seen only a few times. CDR3 sequence: CASSPKTGPKEQFF. CDR3 DNA sequence: TGTGCCAGCAGCCCCAAGACAGGACCGAAAGAGCAGTTCTTC. The gene calls are TRBV9 and TRBJ2-1; D might be TRBD1 (6 bases). V lost 4 bases, J lost 10 bases, and 18 bases lay in between. The CDR3 covers 14 residues. From germline, CDR1 is SGDLS and CDR2 YYNGEE. Full variable domain (outside the CDR3, taken from reference TRBV9 and TRBJ2-1): DSGVTQTPKHLITATGQRVTLRCSPRSGDLSVYWYQQSLDQGLQFLIQYYNGEERAKGNILERFSAQQFPDLHSELNLSSLELGDSALYFCASSPKTGPKEQFFGPGTRLTVL.

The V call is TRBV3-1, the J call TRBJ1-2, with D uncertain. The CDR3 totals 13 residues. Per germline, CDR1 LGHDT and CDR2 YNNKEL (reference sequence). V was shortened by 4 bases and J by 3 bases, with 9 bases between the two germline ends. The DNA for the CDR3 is TGTGCCAGCAGCCGCCTTGGGGACTATGGCTACACCTTC. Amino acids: CASSRLGDYGYTF.

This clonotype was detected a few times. The CDR3 DNA sequence: TGTGCCAGCAGTTACCGGGGGAGGAACACTGAAGCTTTCTTT. It is translated as CASSYRGRNTEAFF. The chain employs TRBV6-2 or TRBV6-3 and TRBJ1-1, with D perhaps TRBD1 (5 bases). The V end lost 2 bases, the J end lost 1 base, and 8 bases lay between the germline ends. The CDR3 length is 14 residues. Germline lookup yields CDR1 MNHEY and CDR2 SVGEGT.

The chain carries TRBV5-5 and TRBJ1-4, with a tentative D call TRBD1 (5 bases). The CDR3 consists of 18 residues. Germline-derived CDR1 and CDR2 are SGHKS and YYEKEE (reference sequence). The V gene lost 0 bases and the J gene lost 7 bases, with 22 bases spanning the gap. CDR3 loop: CASSLDGTALLLGEKLFF. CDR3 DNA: TGTGCCAGCAGCTTGGATGGGACCGCACTCCTCCTAGGTGAAAAACTGTTTTTT. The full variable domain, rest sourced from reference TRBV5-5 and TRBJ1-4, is DAGVTQSPTHLIKTRGQQVTLRCSPISGHKSVSWYQQVLGQGPQFIFQYYEKEERGRGNFPDRFSARQFPNYSSELNVNALLLGDSALYLCASSLDGTALLLGEKLFFGSGTQLSVL.

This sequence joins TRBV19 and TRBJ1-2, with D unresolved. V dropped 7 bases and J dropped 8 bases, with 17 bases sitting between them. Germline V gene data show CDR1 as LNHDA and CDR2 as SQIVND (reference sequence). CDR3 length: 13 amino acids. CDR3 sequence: CASMGGGVDGYTF. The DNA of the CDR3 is TGTGCCAGTATGGGTGGTGGGGTTGACGGCTACACCTTC.

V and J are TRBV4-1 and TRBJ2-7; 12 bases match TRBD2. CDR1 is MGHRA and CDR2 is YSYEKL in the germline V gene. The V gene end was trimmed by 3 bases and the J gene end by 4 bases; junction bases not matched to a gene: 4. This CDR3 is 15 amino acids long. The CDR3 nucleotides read TGCGCCAGCAGCCATCGACTAGCGGGGGTATACGAGCAGTACTTC. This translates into CASSHRLAGVYEQYF.

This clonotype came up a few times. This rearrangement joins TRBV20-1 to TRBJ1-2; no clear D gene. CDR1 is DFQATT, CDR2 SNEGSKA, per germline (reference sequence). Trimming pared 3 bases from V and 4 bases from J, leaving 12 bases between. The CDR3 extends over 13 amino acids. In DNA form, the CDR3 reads TGCAGTGCTAGCCCGCTAAACGTCTATGGCTACACCTTC. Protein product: CSASPLNVYGYTF.

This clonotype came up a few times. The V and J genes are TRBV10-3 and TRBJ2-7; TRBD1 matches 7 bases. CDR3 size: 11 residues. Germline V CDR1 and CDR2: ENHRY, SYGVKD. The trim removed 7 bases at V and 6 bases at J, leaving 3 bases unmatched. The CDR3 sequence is CAINTGAEQYF. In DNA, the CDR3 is TGTGCCATCAATACAGGGGCCGAGCAGTACTTC.

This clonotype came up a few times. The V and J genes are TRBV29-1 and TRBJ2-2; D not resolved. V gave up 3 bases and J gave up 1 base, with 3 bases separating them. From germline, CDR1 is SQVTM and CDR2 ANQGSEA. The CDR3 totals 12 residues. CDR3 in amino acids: CSVERNTGELFF. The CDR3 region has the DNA TGCAGCGTTGAGCGGAACACCGGGGAGCTGTTTTTT.

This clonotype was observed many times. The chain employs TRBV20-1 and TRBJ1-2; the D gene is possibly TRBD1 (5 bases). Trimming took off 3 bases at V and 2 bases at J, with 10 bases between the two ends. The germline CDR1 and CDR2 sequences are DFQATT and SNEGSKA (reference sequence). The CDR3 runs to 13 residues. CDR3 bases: TGCAGTGCTAGGACACGGGACAACTATGGCTACACCTTC. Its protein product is CSARTRDNYGYTF.

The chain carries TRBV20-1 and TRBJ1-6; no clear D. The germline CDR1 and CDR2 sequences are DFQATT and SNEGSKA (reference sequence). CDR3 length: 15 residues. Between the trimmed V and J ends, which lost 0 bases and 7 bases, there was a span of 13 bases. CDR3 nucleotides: TGCAGTGCTAGAGATCTACCAGTCCCGAATTCACCCCTCCACTTT. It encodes CSARDLPVPNSPLHF.

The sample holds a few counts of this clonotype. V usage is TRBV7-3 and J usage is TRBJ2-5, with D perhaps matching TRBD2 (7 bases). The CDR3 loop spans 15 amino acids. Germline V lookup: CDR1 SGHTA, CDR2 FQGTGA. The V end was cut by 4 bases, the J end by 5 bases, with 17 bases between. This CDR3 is CASSSSGTTGETQYF. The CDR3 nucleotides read TGTGCCAGCAGCTCCTCCGGGACTACAGGGGAGACCCAGTACTTC.

The CDR3 spells CASSLAATYEQYV. The CDR3 region has the DNA TGTGCCAGCAGCTTAGCGGCGACCTACGAGCAGTACGTC. The chain joins TRBV7-2 to TRBJ2-7; no firm D call. The V and J ends lost 0 bases and 2 bases respectively, with 5 bases between them. Germline CDR1 and CDR2: SGHTA and FQGNSA. There are 13 residues in the CDR3.